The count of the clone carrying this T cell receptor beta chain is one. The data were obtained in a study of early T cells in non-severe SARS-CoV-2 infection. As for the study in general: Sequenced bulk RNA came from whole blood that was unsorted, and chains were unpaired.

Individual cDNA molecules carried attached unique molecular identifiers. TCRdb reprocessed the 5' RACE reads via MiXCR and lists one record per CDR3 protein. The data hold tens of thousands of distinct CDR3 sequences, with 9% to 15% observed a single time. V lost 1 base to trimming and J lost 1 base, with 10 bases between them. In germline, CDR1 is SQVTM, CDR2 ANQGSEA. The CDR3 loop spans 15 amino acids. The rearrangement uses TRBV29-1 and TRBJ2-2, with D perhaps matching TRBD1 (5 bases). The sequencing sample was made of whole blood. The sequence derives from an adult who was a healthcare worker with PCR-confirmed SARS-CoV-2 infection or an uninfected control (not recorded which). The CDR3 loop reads CSVEGPRENTGELFF. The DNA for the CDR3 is TGCAGCGTTGAAGGGCCCAGGGAGAACACCGGGGAGCTGTTTTTT.